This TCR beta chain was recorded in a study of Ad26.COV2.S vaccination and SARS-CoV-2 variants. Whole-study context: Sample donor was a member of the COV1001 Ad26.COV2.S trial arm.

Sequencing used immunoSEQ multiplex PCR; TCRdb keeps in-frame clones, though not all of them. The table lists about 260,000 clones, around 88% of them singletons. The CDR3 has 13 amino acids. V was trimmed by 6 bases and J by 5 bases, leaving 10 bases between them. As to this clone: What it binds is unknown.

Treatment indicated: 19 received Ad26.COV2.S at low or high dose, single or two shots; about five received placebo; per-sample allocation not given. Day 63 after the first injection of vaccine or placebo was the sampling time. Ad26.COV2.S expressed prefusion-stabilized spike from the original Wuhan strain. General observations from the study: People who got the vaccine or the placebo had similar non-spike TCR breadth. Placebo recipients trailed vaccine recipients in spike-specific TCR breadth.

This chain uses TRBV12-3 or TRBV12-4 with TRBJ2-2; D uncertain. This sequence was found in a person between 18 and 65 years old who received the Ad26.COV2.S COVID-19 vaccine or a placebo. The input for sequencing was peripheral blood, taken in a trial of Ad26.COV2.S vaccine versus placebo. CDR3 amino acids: CASRPGATGELFF. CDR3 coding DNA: TGTGCCAGCAGGCCGGGTGCGACCGGGGAGCTGTTTTTT.